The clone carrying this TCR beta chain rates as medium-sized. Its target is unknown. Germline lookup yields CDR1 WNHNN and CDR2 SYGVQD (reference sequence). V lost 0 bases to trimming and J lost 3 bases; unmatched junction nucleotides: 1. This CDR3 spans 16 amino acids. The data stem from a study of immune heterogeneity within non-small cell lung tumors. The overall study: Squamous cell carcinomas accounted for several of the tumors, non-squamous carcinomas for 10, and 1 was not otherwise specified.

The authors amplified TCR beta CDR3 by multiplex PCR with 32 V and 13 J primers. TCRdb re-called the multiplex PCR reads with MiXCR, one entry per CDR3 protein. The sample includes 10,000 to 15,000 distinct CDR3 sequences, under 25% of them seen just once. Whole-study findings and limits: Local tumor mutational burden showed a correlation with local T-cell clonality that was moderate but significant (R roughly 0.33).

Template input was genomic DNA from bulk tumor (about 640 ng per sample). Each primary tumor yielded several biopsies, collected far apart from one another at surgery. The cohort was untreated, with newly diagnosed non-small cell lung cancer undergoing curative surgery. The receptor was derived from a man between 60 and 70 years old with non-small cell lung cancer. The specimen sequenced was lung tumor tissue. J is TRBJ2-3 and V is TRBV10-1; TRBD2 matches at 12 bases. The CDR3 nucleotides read TGCGCCAGCAGTGAGTCGACTAGCGGGAGAACAGATACGCAGTATTTT. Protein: CASSESTSGRTDTQYF.